This paragraph reports one T cell receptor (beta chain). The target antigen is unknown. From germline, CDR1 is MNHEY and CDR2 SMNVEV (reference sequence). The CDR3 is made up of 15 amino acids. The germline V and J ends were trimmed by 7 bases and 6 bases, with 19 bases remaining between them. These data come from a study of OX40 agonist ivuxolimab in advanced cancers. Study-level findings and limits: No determination was made of the antigen specificity of the expanded peripheral T cells.

Patients were ruled out by autoimmune disease history or systemic immunosuppression. Blood got drawn at baseline, again on cycle 4 day 1, and then on cycle 7 day 1. Repertoires were generated with immunoSEQ multiplex PCR, while TCRdb's copy carries only in-frame clones and drops some. Altogether about 33,000 clones are present, roughly 84% being singletons, with the ten largest covering about a fifth. This clonotype was sampled from an adult with an advanced solid tumor such as melanoma, head and neck, liver or kidney cancer. Sequenced here: CD4+ or CD8+ T cells sorted from blood, sampled in a trial of the OX40 agonist ivuxolimab. The V gene is TRBV27, the J gene TRBJ2-1; tentatively, D is TRBD1 or TRBD2 (5 bases each). Here the CDR3 DNA reads TGTGCCAGCAACGCCGGGACCCCCTTGCCCAATGAGCAGTTCTTC. Encoded protein: CASNAGTPLPNEQFF.